This T cell receptor (beta chain) is drawn from a study of PD-L1 blockade in urothelial cancer. The wider study: Blood samples had a median of 141,255 T cells.

The time point was: peripheral blood 6 weeks after treatment start. Sampling of each patient yielded between 1 and 8 specimens, collected pretreatment and on-treatment. A remark on this clone: The antigen remains undetermined.

Points from the study as a whole: Sub-median blood TCR clonality before treatment predicted longer survival.

A spike-in of synthetic TCR analog templates was added to each PCR. The protocol was immunoSEQ multiplex PCR, while the TCRdb copy is restricted to in-frame clones and leaves out a portion. The sample lists 35,000 to 45,000 clones, roughly nine tenths occurring once. The specimen was PBMCs, collected around atezolizumab (anti-PD-L1) treatment. This receptor was taken from a man between 65 and 85 years old with urothelial cancer.

Written as DNA, the CDR3 is TGTGCCAGCAGCTTACCGACAGGGTTGAGCACAGATACGCAGTATTTT. Its translation: CASSLPTGLSTDTQYF. The rearrangement links TRBV5-5 to TRBJ2-3; the match to TRBD1 covers 7 bases. V shed 2 bases and J 0 bases; nucleotides not matched to a gene: 6. Germline V lookup: CDR1 SGHKS, CDR2 YYEKEE (reference sequence). The CDR3 contains 16 residues.